This T cell receptor (beta chain) was obtained from a study of T cell repertoires in cytomegalovirus infection. Background on the study: It was recently identified HLA-C-restricted and well-studied HLA-B-restricted CMV epitopes that the study used. Both a matching HLA type and CMV infection were indicated by public TCR beta signatures.

Regarding this clonotype: Its antigen remains unidentified.

Study-wide results and caveats: There were carriers of CMV plus the relevant HLA, and cumulative public TCR beta family frequency identified them. CMV-specific TCR beta clonotypes restricted by HLA-C dominated the ex vivo response.

TCRdb redid the calling of the reads with MiXCR, one entry per CDR3 protein. This sample has 700,000 to 950,000 distinct CDR3 sequences, with less than 35% found just once. The sequenced sample was cultured CD8+ T cells from PBMCs, obtained from culture after CMV antigen stimulation. The sequence derives from a human donor in good health (CMV status not recorded). Some clones in this sample may be carry-over from other donors' samples.

CDR3 protein: CAISESLDTQYF. In nucleotides, the CDR3 is TGTGCCATCAGTGAGTCTTTAGATACGCAGTATTTT. The chain uses TRBV10-3 and TRBJ2-3, with no clear D. V gave up 0 bases and J gave up 5 bases, with 3 bases separating them. Germline-derived CDR1 and CDR2 are ENHRY and SYGVKD. This CDR3 contains 12 residues.